This TCR beta chain emerged from a study of cytomegalovirus exposure and HLA in healthy donors. The CDR3 loop spans 15 amino acids. The germline gives CDR1 SGHTA, CDR2 FQGTGA. V was shortened by 5 bases and J by 7 bases, with 21 bases between the two germline ends. The study ran its PCR with 60 Vbeta and 13 Jbeta primers. Repertoires were generated with immunoSEQ multiplex PCR, while TCRdb's copy carries only in-frame clones and drops some. This table holds tens of thousands of clones, around 72% found once. The clonotype comes from a male donor in good health and CMV-seropositive. The rearrangement links TRBV7-3 to TRBJ2-7, with D possibly matching TRBD1 (6 bases). The sample comprised PBMCs. CDR3 DNA: TGTGCCAGCAGCCTACAGGGACAAGTAAGTGAGGAGCAGTACTTC. It translates to CASSLQGQVSEEQYF. The full variable domain, its missing parts supplied by reference TRBV7-3 and TRBJ2-7, is GAGVSQTPSNKVTEKGKYVELRCDPISGHTALYWYRQSLGQGPEFLIYFQGTGAADDSGLPNDRFFAVRPEGSVSTLKIQRTERGDSAVYLCASSLQGQVSEEQYFGPGTRLTVT.